The present entry profiles one T cell receptor beta chain with its context. Germline loops: CDR1 SGHNT, CDR2 YYREEE (reference sequence). Trimming took off 0 bases at V and 4 bases at J, with 10 bases between the two ends. The CDR3 has 15 residues. The data derive from a study of control samples from healthy donors and cancer patients. Profiling relied on immunoSEQ multiplex PCR, and the TCRdb table lists in-frame clones only, not all of them. The table lists roughly 140,000 clones, 93% of them singletons, with over 2% in the top ten. The specimen sequenced was blood. The clonotype was recovered from a man in his fifties or sixties in good health. This chain links TRBV5-4 with TRBJ2-2; possible D gene TRBD2, 6 bases. CDR3 residues: CASSLGGTSTGELFF. The DNA for the CDR3 is TGTGCCAGCAGCTTGGGCGGGACTTCCACCGGGGAGCTGTTTTTT.